One and the same sample provided the 7 T cell receptor beta chains below, sequenced in a study of blood T cell repertoires in COVID-19. Here immunoSEQ multiplex PCR was the method, and the copy in TCRdb shows in-frame clones only, minus some. The table records roughly 78,000 clones, approximately 87% of them present only once. The sequenced sample was peripheral blood. These receptors were obtained from a woman of 80 years or more with acute or convalescent COVID-19.

This chain joins TRBV9 and TRBJ2-3, with D unresolved. V was shortened by 0 bases and J by 4 bases, with 15 bases between the two germline ends. This CDR3 has 16 residues. Germline V gene sequence: CDR1 SGDLS, CDR2 YYNGEE. The CDR3 is CASSVEPSVVADTQYF. The CDR3 coding sequence is TGTGCCAGCAGCGTAGAACCCAGCGTCGTGGCAGATACGCAGTATTTT. The entire variable domain, with the rest obtained from reference TRBV9 and TRBJ2-3, is as follows: DSGVTQTPKHLITATGQRVTLRCSPRSGDLSVYWYQQSLDQGLQFLIQYYNGEERAKGNILERFSAQQFPDLHSELNLSSLELGDSALYFCASSVEPSVVADTQYFGPGTRLTVL.

This chain uses TRBV18 with TRBJ1-1, with a possible D match to TRBD1 (5 bases). CDR1 KGHSH and CDR2 LQKENI come from the germline V gene. V lost 2 bases and J lost 0, with 10 bases in between. The CDR3 covers 15 residues. This CDR3 reads CASSPKTALNTEAFF. The CDR3 bases are TGTGCCAGCTCACCAAAGACAGCCCTGAACACTGAAGCTTTCTTT.

The CDR3, as DNA: TGTGCCAGTAGTATTCGGGGGGGGGTTAGCAATCAGCCCCAGCATTTT. The encoded protein is CASSIRGGVSNQPQHF. The chain combines TRBV19 with TRBJ1-5; the D gene is possibly TRBD1 (5 bases). Per germline, CDR1 LNHDA and CDR2 SQIVND (reference sequence). Trimming removed 3 bases from V and 0 bases from J, with 12 bases in between. This CDR3 contains 16 residues. The variable domain in full, completed from reference TRBV19 and TRBJ1-5, reads DGGITQSPKYLFRKEGQNVTLSCEQNLNHDAMYWYRQDPGQGLRLIYYSQIVNDFQKGDIAEGYSVSREKKESFPLTVTSAQKNPTAFYLCASSIRGGVSNQPQHFGDGTRLSIL.

The rearrangement joins TRBV10-2 to TRBJ2-5, with 7 bases fitting TRBD1. The trim removed 4 bases at V and 5 bases at J, leaving 10 bases unmatched. This CDR3 spans 15 amino acids. The germline gives CDR1 WSHSY, CDR2 SAAADI. DNA for the CDR3: TGCGCCAGCAGTGTGGGCTCACAGGGGATGGAGACCCAGTACTTC. As protein: CASSVGSQGMETQYF.

The rearrangement uses TRBV9 and TRBJ1-1; TRBD1 matches at 9 bases. The CDR3 has 15 amino acids. Trimming took 3 bases from V and 1 from J; bases not matched to a gene: 4. Germline assignment: CDR1 SGDLS and CDR2 YYNGEE. The CDR3 DNA follows: TGTGCCAGCAGCGCCGAGGGACAGGGGAACACTGAAGCTTTCTTT. The encoded protein is CASSAEGQGNTEAFF.

The chain uses TRBV18 and TRBJ2-2; D is possibly TRBD1 (5 bases). Trimming removed 2 bases at V and 1 base at J, with 8 bases between. The germline V gene has CDR1 KGHSH and CDR2 LQKENI. This CDR3 comprises 15 residues. For the CDR3, the DNA is TGTGCCAGCTCACCAGCGACAGTGAACACCGGGGAGCTGTTTTTT. Its translation is CASSPATVNTGELFF. Together with reference TRBV18 and TRBJ2-2, the CDR3 gives the full variable domain: NAGVMQNPRHLVRRRGQEARLRCSPMKGHSHVYWYRQLPEEGLKFMVYLQKENIIDESGMPKERFSAEFPKEGPSILRIQQVVRGDSAAYFCASSPATVNTGELFFGEGSRLTVL.

This chain links TRBV6-5 with TRBJ2-7; 7 bases are shared with TRBD2. The CDR3 is 15 amino acids. Trimming at V came to 0 bases and at J to 0 bases, leaving 2 bases not matched to a gene. The germline V gene has CDR1 MNHEY and CDR2 SVGAGI. This CDR3 reads CASSYSGTISYEQYF. The DNA of the CDR3 is TGTGCCAGCAGTTACTCAGGGACTATCTCCTACGAGCAGTACTTC.